These T cell receptor beta chains were read from a single sample in a study of beta chain features in type 1 diabetes. Clones were read by immunoSEQ multiplex PCR, and TCRdb kept only the in-frame ones, dropping some. The table records 150,000 to 200,000 clones, roughly 10% of them present only once. The sequenced sample consisted of central memory CD4+ T cells from blood. All receptors derive from a woman aged 25 to 45 with type 1 diabetes. CDR3s include the opening cysteine and the closing phenylalanine or tryptophan. The D gene is left open where the match is weak. Clone size, where shown, is once, few, many, or a class for clones that have expanded.

. | TRBJ1-4 | TRBD1 | TRBV7-8 | CASSRTGYEKLFF | TGTGCCAGCAGTAGGACAGGGTATGAAAAACTGTTTTTT
few | TRBJ1-4 | . | TRBV6-6 | CASSYEAAFFLRKLFF | TGTGCCAGCAGTTACGAGGCAGCCTTCTTCTTAAGGAAACTGTTTTTT
. | TRBJ2-7 | . | TRBV5-1 | CASSLQASSYEQYF | TGCGCCAGCAGCTTACAGGCCAGCTCCTACGAGCAGTACTTC
few | TRBJ1-2 | TRBD1 | TRBV30 | CAWSRTGKVYGYTF | TGTGCCTGGAGTCGGACAGGGAAGGTCTATGGCTACACCTTC
. | TRBJ1-5 | . | TRBV5-5 | CASSLAAPQGDVYRNQPQHF | TGTGCCAGCAGCTTGGCGGCCCCACAGGGCGACGTATATCGCAATCAGCCCCAGCATTTT
. | TRBJ2-7 | TRBD1 | TRBV14 | CASSRNRGTYEQYF | TGTGCCAGCAGCCGGAACAGGGGAACCTACGAGCAGTACTTC
few | TRBJ2-7 | . | TRBV19 | CASSEGKGQYF | TGTGCCAGTAGTGAGGGTAAGGGGCAGTACTTC
few | TRBJ1-4 | TRBD1 | TRBV5-1 | CASSRGLVRTNEKLFF | TGCGCCAGCAGCAGGGGGCTCGTTCGGACTAATGAAAAACTGTTTTTT
few | TRBJ2-2 | . | TRBV10-3 | CAISAHFSNTGELFF | TGTGCCATCAGTGCCCACTTTTCGAACACCGGGGAGCTGTTTTTT
few | TRBJ2-3 | . | TRBV5-1 | CASSLGESTDTQYF | TGCGCCAGCAGCTTGGGCGAGAGCACAGATACGCAGTATTTT
. | TRBJ1-1 | TRBD1 | TRBV2 | CASSPQGARDTEAFF | TGTGCCAGCAGCCCACAGGGGGCTCGCGACACTGAAGCTTTCTTT
few | TRBJ2-5 | TRBD1 | TRBV18 | CASSPGQGTGETQYF | TGTGCCAGCTCACCGGGACAGGGTACAGGAGAGACCCAGTACTTC
few | TRBJ2-5 | TRBD2 | TRBV19 | CASSINPSGIQETQYF | TGTGCCAGTAGTATAAATCCTAGCGGAATCCAAGAGACCCAGTACTTC